This TCR beta chain was sequenced in a study of monozygotic twins with inflammatory bowel disease. TCRdb reanalyzed the 5' RACE reads and collapses them to one entry per CDR3 protein, without DNA. This sample contains about 140,000 distinct CDR3 sequences. The CDR3 is made up of 13 amino acids. Germline loops: CDR1 MNHEY, CDR2 SVGAGI. This receptor was identified in a human donor with ulcerative colitis or Crohn's disease, or a healthy co-twin of an affected twin (not recorded which). The sample comprised blood. The gene calls are TRBV6-5 and TRBJ2-5. The CDR3 protein is CASSYTGRETQYF.